These 21 T cell receptor beta chains were sequenced from one sample in a study of cytomegalovirus exposure and HLA in healthy donors. The study ran its PCR with 60 Vbeta and 13 Jbeta primers. Generated by immunoSEQ multiplex PCR, the TCRdb table keeps only in-frame clones and is missing some. The data contain around 200,000 clones, just over 75% of them singletons. Sequenced: PBMCs. The receptors shown here come from a woman aged 55-69 years in good health and CMV-seropositive.

This clone was seen a few times. The rearrangement uses TRBV1 and TRBJ1-3. TRBV1 is classified as a pseudogene. This CDR3 comprises 16 residues. The CDR3 sequence is CTSSQDPGCAGNTIYF. DNA of the CDR3: TGCACCAGCAGCCAAGATCCCGGGTGTGCTGGAAACACCATATATTTT.

The chain employs TRBV6-5 and TRBJ1-4, with 8 bases lining up with TRBD1. The CDR3 totals 15 residues. The V segment lost 7 bases and the J segment 3 bases; nucleotides outside the gene matches: 7. Germline CDR1 is MNHEY and CDR2 is SVGAGI. The CDR3 DNA follows: TGTGCCAGCAAGACCGGGACAGGAGCTAATGAAAAACTGTTTTTT. It translates to CASKTGTGANEKLFF.

The rearrangement links TRBV5-6 to TRBJ2-7, with 7 bases that match TRBD1. With 4 bases clipped from V and 0 bases from J, the junction kept 7 bases outside the gene matches. This CDR3 has 15 residues. Germline V lookup: CDR1 SGHDT, CDR2 YYEEEE. DNA for the CDR3: TGTGCCAGCAGCCTACAGGGGAGCACCTCCTACGAGCAGTACTTC. As protein: CASSLQGSTSYEQYF.

The chain recombines TRBV7-8 with TRBJ2-3, with TRBD1 matching 10 bases. The CDR3 length is 13 residues. Looked up from germline, CDR1 is SGHVS and CDR2 is FQNEAQ. V was pared by 5 bases and J by 6 bases, with 2 bases of the junction left unmatched. The CDR3 here is CASSRDRGDTQYF. In DNA, the CDR3 is TGTGCCAGCAGCAGGGACAGGGGCGATACGCAGTATTTT. Together with reference TRBV7-8 and TRBJ2-3, the CDR3 gives the full variable domain: GAGVSQSPRYKVAKRGQDVALRCDPISGHVSLFWYQQALGQGPEFLTYFQNEAQLDKSGLPSDRFFAERPEGSVSTLKIQRTQQEDSAVYLCASSRDRGDTQYFGPGTRLTVL.

V is TRBV5-1 and J is TRBJ1-4; D unclear. In germline, CDR1 is SGHRS, CDR2 YFSETQ. This CDR3 contains 15 residues. V was shortened by 0 bases and J by 6 bases, with 12 bases between the two germline ends. This CDR3 is CASSLDGRRDEKLFF. CDR3 coding DNA: TGCGCCAGCAGCTTGGATGGCAGGAGGGATGAAAAACTGTTTTTT.

This chain uses TRBV6-1 with TRBJ2-1; D might be TRBD2 (5 bases). The germline CDR1 and CDR2 sequences are MNHNS and SASEGT. CDR3 length: 13 amino acids. Trimming shortened V by 10 bases and J by 5 bases, and 15 bases separated the two germline ends. The CDR3 here is CAIKSAGDNEQFF. CDR3 sequence (DNA): TGTGCCATCAAATCGGCCGGGGACAATGAGCAGTTCTTC.

This chain links TRBV7-2 with TRBJ2-7; TRBD2 agrees at 15 bases. The ends lost 4 bases at V and 3 bases at J; junction bases unmatched: 4. Germline V gene data show CDR1 as SGHTA and CDR2 as FQGNSA. The CDR3 consists of 16 residues. The CDR3 region is CASSSGLAGGIYEQYF. The CDR3 nucleotides read TGTGCCAGCAGCTCCGGACTAGCGGGAGGGATCTACGAGCAGTACTTC. Full variable domain (remainder filled in from reference TRBV7-2 and TRBJ2-7): GAGVSQSPSNKVTEKGKDVELRCDPISGHTALYWYRQSLGQGLEFLIYFQGNSAPDKSGLPSDRFSAERTGGSVSTLTIQRTQQEDSAVYLCASSSGLAGGIYEQYFGPGTRLTVT.

The chain has TRBV6-5 and TRBJ2-7; D is uncertain. This CDR3 is built from 15 residues. Trimming stripped 6 bases from V and 3 bases from J, with 18 bases between. Per germline, CDR1 MNHEY and CDR2 SVGAGI. CDR3 DNA sequence: TGTGCCAGCAGGCCCGCGCACGGGTTCCGCTACGAGCAGTACTTC. This gives the protein CASRPAHGFRYEQYF.

CDR3 amino acids: CASSPSSDEQYF. CDR3 nucleotides: TGTGCCAGCTCACCATCGAGCGACGAGCAGTACTTC. The rearrangement links TRBV18 to TRBJ2-7; D unresolved. V gave up 2 bases and J gave up 5 bases, with 7 bases separating them. This CDR3 region has 12 residues. The germline CDR1 and CDR2 sequences are KGHSH and LQKENI.

This rearrangement joins TRBV19 to TRBJ1-2, with 7 bases identical to TRBD1. V lost 1 base and J lost 4; bases outside the gene matches: 3. Germline CDR1 is LNHDA and CDR2 is SQIVND (reference sequence). The CDR3 has 14 amino acids. In DNA form, the CDR3 reads TGTGCCAGTAGTATAGGGGACAGAGGCTATGGCTACACCTTC. This sequence encodes CASSIGDRGYGYTF.

The chain employs TRBV4-1 and TRBJ1-5; maybe TRBD1 (6 bases). The CDR3 consists of 14 residues. Trimming took off 1 base at V and 6 bases at J, with 10 bases between the two ends. Per the germline V gene, CDR1 is MGHRA and CDR2 is YSYEKL. This CDR3 reads CASSQVQGSQPQHF. CDR3 nucleotide sequence: TGCGCCAGCAGCCAAGTTCAGGGGTCTCAGCCCCAGCATTTT.

The chain uses TRBV5-1 and TRBJ1-6, with D maybe TRBD1 (6 bases). Trimming took 4 bases from V and 0 from J, leaving 14 bases between them. The CDR3 sequence is 17 residues long. CDR1 and CDR2 from the germline V gene are SGHRS and YFSETQ. The CDR3 coding sequence is TGCGCCAGCAGCGACGGACAGTCGAGCTCCTATAATTCACCCCTCCACTTT. It translates to CASSDGQSSSYNSPLHF.

Regarding this clone: This sample includes further DNA sequences coding for the same CDR3. CDR3 region: CASSLGQGDNQPQHF. For the CDR3, the DNA is TGCGCCAGCAGCTTGGGACAGGGGGACAATCAGCCCCAGCATTTT. The chain joins TRBV5-1 to TRBJ1-5, with TRBD1 identical over 9 bases. Germline lookup yields CDR1 SGHRS and CDR2 YFSETQ. Unmatched junction bases numbered 1, after V lost 0 bases and J lost 3 bases. The CDR3 is made up of 15 amino acids.

This chain joins TRBV28 and TRBJ1-5, with D unclear. CDR3 length: 12 amino acids. Deletions cut 6 bases from V and 3 bases from J, with 6 bases between. Germline loops: CDR1 MDHEN, CDR2 SYDVKM. The CDR3 here is CASRAPNQPQHF. CDR3 in DNA: TGTGCCAGCAGGGCCCCCAATCAGCCCCAGCATTTT.

V is TRBV25-1 and J is TRBJ2-7; D unclear. This CDR3 is built from 13 residues. V lost 0 bases and J lost 3, with 6 bases in between. CDR1 is MGHDK, CDR2 SYGVNS, per germline. CDR3 DNA sequence: TGTGCCAGCAGTGAATATAATAGCTACGAGCAGTACTTC. Translating it yields CASSEYNSYEQYF.

This chain joins TRBV5-1 and TRBJ2-7; D is uncertain. The CDR3 contains 15 residues. The V gene's germline CDR1 is SGHRS and CDR2 YFSETQ. V dropped 5 bases and J dropped 0 bases, with 15 bases sitting between them. Written as DNA, the CDR3 is TGCGCCAGCAGGGCTAACAGCCACAGCTCCTACGAGCAGTACTTC. This translates into CASRANSHSSYEQYF.

The chain carries TRBV6-6 and TRBJ1-1, with 8 bases fitting TRBD1. V dropped 4 bases and J dropped 4; count of bases not matched to a gene: 2. Germline lookup yields CDR1 MNHNY and CDR2 SVGAGI (reference sequence). The CDR3 is made up of 13 amino acids. The CDR3 here is CASSFQGATEAFF. The CDR3 nucleotides are TGTGCCAGCAGTTTTCAGGGGGCCACTGAAGCTTTCTTT.

This sequence joins TRBV5-4 and TRBJ1-5, with a possible D match to TRBD1 (5 bases). The CDR3 runs to 16 residues. The ends were cut back, 4 bases at V and 2 bases at J, with 16 bases in the middle. CDR1 and CDR2 (germline): SGHNT, YYREEE (reference sequence). Here the CDR3 DNA reads TGTGCCAGCAGCCCGGACCCGGGGGGGGGCAATCAGCCCCAGCATTTT. Translation gives CASSPDPGGGNQPQHF.

The V gene is TRBV7-8, the J gene TRBJ1-5, with a tentative D call TRBD1 (6 bases). The CDR3 spans 16 residues. V shed 5 bases and J shed 3 bases, with 17 bases lying between them. Per germline, CDR1 SGHVS and CDR2 FQNEAQ. The CDR3 DNA reads as TGTGCCAGCAGCGCCGACAGGCTTATTACCAATCAGCCCCAGCATTTT. Translating gives CASSADRLITNQPQHF.

The chain links TRBV27 to TRBJ2-5; 7 nucleotides match TRBD2. Germline values: CDR1 MNHEY, CDR2 SMNVEV (reference sequence). The ends lost 5 bases at V and 3 bases at J; junction bases unmatched: 9. The CDR3 totals 15 residues. This CDR3 is CASSTPSLAEETQYF. The DNA for the CDR3 is TGTGCCAGCAGTACCCCCAGCCTAGCGGAAGAGACCCAGTACTTC.

Only a few counts were recorded for this clone. This chain links TRBV19 with TRBJ2-5, with a tentative D call TRBD2 (6 bases). The closer fit of TRBJ2-7 to the DNA end suggests the J call may be wrong. The length of the CDR3 is 14 residues. Germline CDR1 is LNHDA and CDR2 is SQIVND (reference sequence). DNA for the CDR3: TGTGCCTCCTCCCCTGCGCGGGAAAATTACGAGCAGTACTTC. The encoded protein is CASSPARENYEQYF.